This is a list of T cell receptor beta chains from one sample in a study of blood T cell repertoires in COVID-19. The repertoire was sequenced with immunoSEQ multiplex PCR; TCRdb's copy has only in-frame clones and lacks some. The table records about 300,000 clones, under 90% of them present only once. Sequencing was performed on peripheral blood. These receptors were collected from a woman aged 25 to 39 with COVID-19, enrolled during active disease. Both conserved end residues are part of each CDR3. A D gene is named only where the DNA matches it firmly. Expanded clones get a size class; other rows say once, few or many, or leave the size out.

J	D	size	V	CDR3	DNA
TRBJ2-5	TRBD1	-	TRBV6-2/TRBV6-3	CASSYGQGARETQYF	TGTGCCAGCAGTTACGGACAGGGGGCTAGGGAGACCCAGTACTTC
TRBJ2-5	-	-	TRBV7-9	CASSIRRQDQETQYF	TGTGCCAGCAGCATCAGACGACAGGATCAAGAGACCCAGTACTTC
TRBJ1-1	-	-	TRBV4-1	CASSQDFTDSLNTEAFF	TGCGCCAGCAGCCAAGATTTCACGGACAGCCTGAACACTGAAGCTTTCTTT
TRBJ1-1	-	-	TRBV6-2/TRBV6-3	CASSVQGWNTEAFF	TGTGCCAGCAGTGTACAGGGTTGGAACACTGAAGCTTTCTTT
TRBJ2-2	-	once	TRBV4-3	CASSQLLGNTGELFF	TGCGCCAGCAGCCAATTATTGGGCAACACCGGGGAGCTGTTTTTT
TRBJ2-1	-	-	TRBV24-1	CATGSRGRNEQFF	TGTGCCACCGGCAGTAGGGGAAGGAATGAGCAGTTCTTC
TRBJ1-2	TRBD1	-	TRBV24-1	CATSDSGQGAPRGYTF	TGTGCCACCAGTGATTCCGGACAGGGAGCCCCTAGGGGCTACACCTTC
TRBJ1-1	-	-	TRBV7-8	CANSKGVNTEAFF	TGTGCCAATTCGAAGGGGGTGAACACTGAAGCTTTCTTT
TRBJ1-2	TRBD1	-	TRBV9	CASSARQGTNYGYTF	TGTGCCAGCAGCGCCCGACAGGGGACAAACTATGGCTACACCTTC
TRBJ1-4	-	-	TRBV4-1	CASRGGSWKLFF	TGCGCCAGCAGGGGTGGTAGCTGGAAACTGTTTTTT